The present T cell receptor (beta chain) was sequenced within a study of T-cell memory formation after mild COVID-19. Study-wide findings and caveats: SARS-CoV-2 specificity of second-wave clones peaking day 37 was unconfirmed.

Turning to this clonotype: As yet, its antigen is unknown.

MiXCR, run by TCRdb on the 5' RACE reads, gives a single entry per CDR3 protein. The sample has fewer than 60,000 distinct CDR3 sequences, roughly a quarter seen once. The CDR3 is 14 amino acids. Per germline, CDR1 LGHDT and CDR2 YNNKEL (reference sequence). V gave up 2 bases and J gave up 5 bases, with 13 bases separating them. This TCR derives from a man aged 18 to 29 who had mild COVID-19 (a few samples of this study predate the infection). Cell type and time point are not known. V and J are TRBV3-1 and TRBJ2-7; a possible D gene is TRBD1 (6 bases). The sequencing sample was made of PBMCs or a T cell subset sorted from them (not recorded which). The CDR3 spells CASSQPNRDHEQYF. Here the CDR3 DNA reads TGTGCCAGCAGCCAACCCAACAGGGACCACGAGCAGTACTTC.